This T cell receptor (beta chain) stems from a study of cytomegalovirus exposure and HLA in healthy donors. Study-wide findings and caveats: The authors assumed roughly uniform sequencing depth across donors for presence/absence analyses. An analysis was carried out at a later point. It showed that HLA-associated TCR beta chains were more clonally expanded than equally common non-associated chains.

The CDR3 is 14 amino acids. V lost 4 bases, J lost 1 base, and 3 bases stayed unmatched. Germline CDR1 reads MNHNS; CDR2 reads SASEGT. Worth noting for this clone: The target antigen is unknown.

Donors had nominal health at sampling but likely had unrecorded immune exposures. In the PCR, 60 Vbeta and 13 Jbeta primers were used. Repertoires were generated with immunoSEQ multiplex PCR, while TCRdb's copy carries only in-frame clones and drops some. The data hold some 76,000 clones, with roughly 90% observed a single time. The TCR comes from a woman in her 30s in good health and CMV-seronegative. Sequencing used PBMCs. The rearrangement links TRBV6-1 to TRBJ2-5; TRBD1 aligns across 7 bases. Written as DNA, the CDR3 is TGTGCCAGCAGTGGAGGGGACAGCCAAGAGACCCAGTACTTC. Encoded protein: CASSGGDSQETQYF.